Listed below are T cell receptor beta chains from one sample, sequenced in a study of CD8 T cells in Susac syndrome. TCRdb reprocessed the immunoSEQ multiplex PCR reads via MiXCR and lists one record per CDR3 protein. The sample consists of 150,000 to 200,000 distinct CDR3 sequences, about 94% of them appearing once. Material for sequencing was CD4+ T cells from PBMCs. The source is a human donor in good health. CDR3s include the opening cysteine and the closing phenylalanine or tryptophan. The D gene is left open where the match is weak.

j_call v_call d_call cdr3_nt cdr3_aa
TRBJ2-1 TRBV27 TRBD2 TGTGCCAGCAACGTACAGCGGGGGAGCTACAATGAGCAGTTCTTC CASNVQRGSYNEQFF
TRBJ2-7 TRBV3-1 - TGTGCCAGCAGCCCCGCTTCGCGAGGAGCCTACGAGCAGTACTTC CASSPASRGAYEQYF
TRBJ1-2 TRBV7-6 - TGTGCCAGCAGCCCATCTCGCTCAGGGACTAACTATGGCTACACCTTC CASSPSRSGTNYGYTF
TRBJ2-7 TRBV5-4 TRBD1 TGTGCCAGCAGCCCAACAGGGGGCTTATACGAGCAGTACTTC CASSPTGGLYEQYF
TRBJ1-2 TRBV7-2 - TGTGCCAGCAGCTTCCTAGGGGCGAACTATGGCTACACCTTC CASSFLGANYGYTF
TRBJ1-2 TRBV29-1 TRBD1 TGCAGCGCTTATGACAGGGCTCTGGGCTACACCTTC CSAYDRALGYTF
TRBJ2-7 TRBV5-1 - TGCGCCAGCAGCTTGGAGGACGAGCAGTACTTC CASSLEDEQYF
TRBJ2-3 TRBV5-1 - TGCGCCAGCAGCCGCCAGGAGCACACAGATACGCAGTATTTT CASSRQEHTDTQYF
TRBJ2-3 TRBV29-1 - TGCAGCGTGATCCGGGACTCAGATACGCAGTATTTT CSVIRDSDTQYF
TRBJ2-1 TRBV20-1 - TGCAGTGCTAGAGACCCCATGAGGGGACGGAATGAGCAGTTCTTC CSARDPMRGRNEQFF
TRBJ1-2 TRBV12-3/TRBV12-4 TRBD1 TGTGCCAGCAGGCAGGGGGCTGGCTACACCTTC CASRQGAGYTF
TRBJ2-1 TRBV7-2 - TGTGCCAGCAGCGTCTTCAATGAGCAGTTCTTC CASSVFNEQFF